Reported below is one T cell receptor (beta chain). This record belongs to a study of shared clonotypes between healthy human individuals. Study information: CD8 memory received one plate per donor, CD8 naive two, CD4 memory three and CD4 naive three.

Here immunoSEQ multiplex PCR was the method, and the copy in TCRdb shows in-frame clones only, minus some. The table has approximately 2,000,000 clones, 92% seen once. The sequencing input was naive CD4+ T cells from PBMCs. Subset here: CD45RA+ positively selected. This clonotype was sampled from a man between 18 and 35 years old in good health. Some clones in this sample may be carry-over from other donors' samples.

CDR3 loop: CASSLEMTDTQYF. CDR3 DNA: TGTGCCAGCAGCTTGGAGATGACAGATACGCAGTATTTT. This chain uses TRBV7-2 with TRBJ2-3; D gene ambiguous. CDR1 is SGHTA, CDR2 FQGNSA, per germline. The length of the CDR3 is 13 residues. With 3 bases removed from V and 3 bases from J, the gap between germline ends came to 7 bases. Filled out from reference TRBV7-2 and TRBJ2-3, the complete variable domain reads GAGVSQSPSNKVTEKGKDVELRCDPISGHTALYWYRQSLGQGLEFLIYFQGNSAPDKSGLPSDRFSAERTGGSVSTLTIQRTQQEDSAVYLCASSLEMTDTQYFGPGTRLTVL.